Listed here are 19 T cell receptor beta chains from one sample, sequenced in a study of T cell repertoires in cytomegalovirus infection. TCRdb reprocessed the reads with MiXCR, giving one entry per CDR3 protein. The table records around 550,000 distinct CDR3 sequences, around 27% of them present only once. The sample taken for sequencing was PBMCs. These receptors came from a human donor in good health (CMV status not recorded). Some clones in this sample may be carry-over from other donors' samples.

The rearrangement joins TRBV3-1 to TRBJ2-1; the match to TRBD2 covers 11 bases. Trimming removed 6 bases from V and 5 bases from J; junction bases left unmatched: 6. Germline V gene data show CDR1 as LGHDT and CDR2 as YNNKEL (reference sequence). The CDR3 contains 15 residues. CDR3: CASRPGLAENNEQFF. CDR3 in DNA: TGTGCCAGCAGACCGGGACTAGCGGAGAACAATGAGCAGTTCTTC.

This clonotype was observed many times. In DNA form, the CDR3 reads TGTGCCAGCAGCTTAGATCGGGCGGGAGCTTCCTCCTACAATGAGCAGTTCTTC. It is translated as CASSLDRAGASSYNEQFF. The chain joins TRBV7-6 to TRBJ2-1; TRBD2 agrees at 7 bases. Germline CDR1 and CDR2: SGHVS and FNYEAQ. There are 18 residues in the CDR3. After removal of 1 base from V and 0 bases from J, the junction contained 9 bases not matched to a gene.

This clonotype occurred many times. This rearrangement joins TRBV19 to TRBJ1-2; D gene ambiguous. This CDR3 region has 14 residues. V lost 4 bases and J 4 bases, leaving 13 bases between the germline ends. Germline lookup yields CDR1 LNHDA and CDR2 SQIVND (reference sequence). The DNA of the CDR3 is TGTGCCAGTAGTAGGGATCCGGGTGCCTATGGCTACACCTTC. Residues: CASSRDPGAYGYTF.

This clonotype was counted a few times. The chain is built from TRBV6-5 and TRBJ2-7, with TRBD1 as a possible D gene (5 bases). CDR3 length: 13 amino acids. Trimming left V 2 bases short and J 3 bases short, with 8 bases between. Germline CDR1 reads MNHEY; CDR2 reads SVGAGI. The CDR3 here is CASSYAGIYEQYF. The CDR3 DNA follows: TGTGCCAGCAGTTACGCAGGGATCTACGAGCAGTACTTC.

The rearrangement joins TRBV7-2 to TRBJ1-4, with 9 bases matching TRBD1. The CDR3 has 15 amino acids. From germline, CDR1 is SGHTA and CDR2 FQGNSA. With V trimmed by 1 base and J by 7 bases, 4 bases remained unmatched. The CDR3 DNA sequence: TGTGCCAGCAGCTTAGTTGGGACAGGGAGTGAAAAACTGTTTTTT. It specifies CASSLVGTGSEKLFF.

The V call is TRBV12-3 or TRBV12-4, the J call TRBJ1-1, with D possibly matching TRBD1 (6 bases). There are 14 residues in the CDR3. The V end was cut by 5 bases, the J end by 0 bases, with 10 bases between. In DNA form, the CDR3 reads TGTGCCAGCAGTAAAACAGGGTTGAACACTGAAGCTTTCTTT. As protein: CASSKTGLNTEAFF.

This clonotype was picked up a small number of times. The chain couples TRBV29-1 to TRBJ2-3; 7 nucleotides align to TRBD1. The junction had 3 bases not matched to a gene; V was cut back by 6 bases and J by 0 bases. The CDR3 totals 13 residues. Germline CDR1 SQVTM, CDR2 ANQGSEA. The CDR3 protein is CSVRGQSTDTQYF. The DNA of the CDR3 is TGCAGCGTAAGGGGACAGAGCACAGATACGCAGTATTTT.

This clonotype came up many times. The chain employs TRBV7-6 and TRBJ2-1; the match to TRBD2 covers 10 bases. Germline V gene lookup returns CDR1 SGHVS and CDR2 FNYEAQ. The CDR3 spans 18 residues. Trimming at V came to 0 bases and at J to 8 bases, leaving 13 bases not matched to a gene. As DNA, the CDR3 is TGTGCCAGCAGCTTAGCGCCGAGCGGGAGGGCCCAGATCGATGAGCAGTTCTTC. Protein product: CASSLAPSGRAQIDEQFF.

This clonotype was observed once. The chain is built from TRBV6-2 or TRBV6-3 and TRBJ2-7, with 8 nucleotides matching TRBD2. J gave up 6 bases and V 7 bases, and 11 bases lay outside the gene matches. The CDR3 covers 14 residues. Per germline, CDR1 MNHEY and CDR2 SVGEGT. The CDR3 reads CASTRSGGPREQYF. The CDR3, as DNA: TGTGCCAGCACCAGGTCGGGAGGGCCTCGCGAGCAGTACTTC.

The table lists this clonotype with a few counts. The CDR3 here is CASSIRGEETQYF. The CDR3 region has the DNA TGTGCCAGTAGTATAAGGGGAGAAGAGACCCAGTACTTC. The chain recombines TRBV19 with TRBJ2-5; D may be TRBD1 or TRBD2 (5 bases each). The CDR3 sequence is 13 residues long. Germline lookup yields CDR1 LNHDA and CDR2 SQIVND (reference sequence). V dropped 2 bases and J dropped 3 bases, with 7 bases sitting between them.

This clonotype was counted between two and nine times. The chain is built from TRBV20-1 and TRBJ1-1; 8 bases are a match to TRBD1. The CDR3 runs to 13 residues. Germline V gives CDR1 DFQATT, CDR2 SNEGSKA (reference sequence). The V segment lost 6 bases and the J segment 1 base; nucleotides outside the gene matches: 4. DNA for the CDR3: TGCAGTGCCGGCCAGGGGGCGAACACTGAAGCTTTCTTT. This translates into CSAGQGANTEAFF.

The V call is TRBV19, the J call TRBJ1-1, with D possibly being TRBD1 (6 bases). The V end lost 2 bases, the J end lost 6 bases, and 16 bases lay between the germline ends. Per germline, CDR1 LNHDA and CDR2 SQIVND (reference sequence). This CDR3 contains 15 residues. The CDR3 region has the DNA TGTGCCAGTAGTATACATTATCAGGGGAAGGCTGAAGCTTTCTTT. Protein product: CASSIHYQGKAEAFF.

J is TRBJ2-7 and V is TRBV11-2, with 9 bases lining up with TRBD2. The CDR3 consists of 15 residues. J was trimmed by 5 bases and V by 5 bases; bases with no gene match: 10. CDR1 and CDR2 from the germline V gene are SGHAT and FQNNGV. The CDR3 sequence: CASSNWLAGDHEQYF. The CDR3 DNA reads as TGTGCCAGCAGCAACTGGTTAGCGGGAGATCACGAGCAGTACTTC.

V is TRBV7-6 and J is TRBJ2-1, with 10 positions matching TRBD2. This CDR3 spans 15 amino acids. CDR1 SGHVS and CDR2 FNYEAQ come from the germline V gene. After removal of 7 bases from V and 8 bases from J, the junction contained 11 bases not matched to a gene. This chain's CDR3 is CASTLGIAGGYEQFF. CDR3 DNA: TGTGCCAGCACCCTCGGGATAGCGGGAGGTTATGAGCAGTTCTTC.

This clonotype was found many times. V usage is TRBV12-3 or TRBV12-4 and J usage is TRBJ1-2; no clear D gene. Deletions cut 1 base from V and 7 bases from J, with 7 bases between. The CDR3 is 12 amino acids. The CDR3 loop is CASSLGATGYTF. For the CDR3, the DNA is TGTGCCAGCAGTTTAGGGGCGACTGGCTACACCTTC.

This clonotype was found many times. The V gene is TRBV7-2, the J gene TRBJ2-3; 12 bases map to TRBD2. Germline CDR1 SGHTA, CDR2 FQGNSA. The CDR3 has 16 residues. Trimming at V came to 5 bases and at J to 6 bases, leaving 9 bases not matched to a gene. The CDR3 is CASSETSGRVADTQYF. The CDR3, as DNA: TGTGCCAGCAGCGAGACTAGCGGGAGAGTGGCTGATACGCAGTATTTT.

This rearrangement joins TRBV24-1 to TRBJ2-3; D possibly corresponds to TRBD1 (5 bases). The length of the CDR3 is 15 residues. Trimming shortened V by 0 bases and J by 4 bases, and 10 bases separated the two germline ends. Germline CDR1 reads KGHDR; CDR2 reads SFDVKD. DNA of the CDR3: TGTGCCACCAGTGATTTGCAGGGTGGCCCAGATACGCAGTATTTT. As protein: CATSDLQGGPDTQYF.

The rearrangement uses TRBV29-1 and TRBJ2-1; 8 bases are a match to TRBD1. The CDR3 has 14 residues. Germline trimming cut 7 bases from V and 12 bases from J; bases unmatched to any gene: 17. Germline V CDR1 and CDR2: SQVTM, ANQGSEA. The CDR3 reads CSGRQGHGRSGQFF. In DNA, the CDR3 is TGCAGCGGGAGACAGGGGCACGGTCGCAGTGGGCAGTTCTTC.

This CDR3 is CATSEAGTSGYNEQFF. The DNA of the CDR3 is TGTGCCACCAGTGAGGCCGGGACTAGCGGATACAATGAGCAGTTCTTC. The V gene is TRBV24-1, the J gene TRBJ2-1; 11 bases fit TRBD2. CDR3 size: 16 residues. The trim removed 4 bases at V and 4 bases at J, leaving 5 bases unmatched. From germline, CDR1 is KGHDR and CDR2 SFDVKD.